The present entry profiles one TCR beta chain with its context. The CDR3 has 16 amino acids. Trimming cost V 5 bases and J 1 base; bases outside gene matches: 10. Per germline, CDR1 LNHNV and CDR2 YYDKDF (reference sequence). Clones were read by immunoSEQ multiplex PCR, and TCRdb kept only the in-frame ones, dropping some. This table has 330,000 or so clones, roughly 87% appearing once. This record comes from a study of blood T cell repertoires in COVID-19. V usage is TRBV15 and J usage is TRBJ1-1; 7 bases match TRBD1. Sequences were obtained from peripheral blood. The sequence was collected from a man younger than 45 with COVID-19, enrolled during active disease. Written as DNA, the CDR3 is TGTGCCACCAGCTTTCCAGACGCAGGGGGGAACACTGAAGCTTTCTTT. This sequence encodes CATSFPDAGGNTEAFF.